The clone carrying this TCR beta chain was seen only a few times. The antigen is not known. This entry belongs to a study of beta chain features in type 1 diabetes. Broader study findings: Shorter TCRB CDR3s, moderately but significantly so, marked every one of the four CD4+ subsets in Type 1 diabetes patients. Insertions at VDJ junctions were less frequent in type 1 diabetes patients. These patients also deleted more nucleotides at the same junctions. A greater similarity of naive, central memory and Treg TCRB repertoires was seen among patients than among healthy donors.

Germline V gene sequence: CDR1 MNHNS, CDR2 SASEGT. V lost 6 bases and J lost 3, with 12 bases in between. The CDR3 has 15 residues. Expressed TCRB transcripts got sequenced, as all isolated RNA was reverse transcribed. Produced via immunoSEQ multiplex PCR; TCRdb's table is partial and in-frame only. The sample records about 650,000 clones, under 15% being singletons. The specimen was naive CD4+ T cells from blood. This TCR was sampled from a man aged 25-45 years with type 1 diabetes. The chain combines TRBV6-1 with TRBJ1-6, with a tentative D call TRBD1 (6 bases). CDR3: CASSPSGVYNSPLHF. The CDR3 DNA follows: TGTGCCAGCAGCCCCTCAGGGGTCTATAATTCACCCCTCCACTTT.